This T cell receptor (beta chain) was sequenced in a study of T cell changes during pregnancy in multiple sclerosis. TCRdb keeps only in-frame clones here, not all; method: immunoSEQ multiplex PCR. In the table there are almost 40,000 clones, 75% to 95% of which are singletons. Germline values: CDR1 SEHNR, CDR2 FQNEAQ (reference sequence). CDR3 length equals 13 residues. V gave up 11 bases and J gave up 10 bases; unmatched junction bases: 9. The TCR originated in a female donor in good health, enrolled as a control in a pregnancy study. The chain uses TRBV7-9 and TRBJ2-1; 12 nucleotides match TRBD2. The material sequenced was CD4+ T cells from peripheral blood mononuclear cells, taken in the third trimester of pregnancy. Here the CDR3 DNA reads TGTGCCGGCGGGCTAGCGGGAGGGGGCGAGCAGTTCTTC. It encodes CAGGLAGGGEQFF.